This record looks at one T cell receptor (beta chain) sequence and its context. The data stem from a study of blood T cell repertoires in COVID-19. For the study at large: Collection of acute and convalescent COVID-19 samples took place in the United States, Italy and Spain. T cells, B-cell-depleted T cells, or PBMCs provided the cDNA or gDNA that served as material.

Authors' methods: Amplification of reference gene primers provided the estimated nucleated cell counts. Produced via immunoSEQ multiplex PCR; TCRdb's table is partial and in-frame only. The DNA gave D and trimming, while V, J and clone size come from that table. The sample yields under 25,000 clones, 85% to 90% seen once. Input material: peripheral blood. The source is a woman of 80 years or more with acute or convalescent COVID-19.

In DNA form, the CDR3 reads TGTGCTAGTGGCCTCTCTTCTAGCGCAACCCCTGAGCAGTTCTTC. Translation gives CASGLSSSATPEQFF. The chain uses TRBV12-5 and TRBJ2-1, with D possibly matching TRBD2 (6 bases). Per the germline V gene, CDR1 is LGHNT and CDR2 is FRNRAP. The CDR3 contains 15 residues. V lost 6 bases to trimming and J lost 9 bases, with 21 bases between them.